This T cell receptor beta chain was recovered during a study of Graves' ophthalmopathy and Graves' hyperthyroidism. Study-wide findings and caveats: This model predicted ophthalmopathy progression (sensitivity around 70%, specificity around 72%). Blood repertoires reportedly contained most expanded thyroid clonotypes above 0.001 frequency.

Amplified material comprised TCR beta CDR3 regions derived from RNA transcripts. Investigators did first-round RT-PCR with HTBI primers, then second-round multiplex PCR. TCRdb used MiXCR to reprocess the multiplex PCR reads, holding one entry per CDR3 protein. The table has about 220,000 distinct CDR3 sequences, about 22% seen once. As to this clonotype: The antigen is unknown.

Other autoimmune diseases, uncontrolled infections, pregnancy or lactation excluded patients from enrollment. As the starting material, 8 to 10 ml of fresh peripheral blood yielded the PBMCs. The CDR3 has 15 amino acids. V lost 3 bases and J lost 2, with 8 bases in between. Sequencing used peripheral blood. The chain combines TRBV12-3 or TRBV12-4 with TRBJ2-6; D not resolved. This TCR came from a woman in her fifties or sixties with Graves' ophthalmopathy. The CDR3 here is CASSFLLPGANVLTF. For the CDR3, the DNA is TGTGCCAGCAGTTTTCTCCTGCCTGGGGCCAACGTCCTGACTTTC.